The entry below gives a single T cell receptor (beta chain) sequence along with its context. What it binds is not known. The data are from a study of vaccination and CD4 T cells after COVID-19. Study-wide context: Overlapping peptides of the spike proteins of SARS-CoV-2, HCoV-NL63, HCoV-OC43 and HCoV-229E were used for cell stimulation.

With the Oncomine TCR Beta short-read assay, DNA from cultured CD4+ T cells was sequenced. In this case, cultured CD4+ T cells provided the extracted genomic DNA. TCRdb redid the calling of the PCR reads with MiXCR, one entry per CDR3 protein. The sample has fewer than 30,000 distinct CDR3 sequences; around 40% are singletons. With 1 base removed from V and 6 bases from J, the gap between germline ends came to 13 bases. The V gene's germline CDR1 is SGHVS and CDR2 FNYEAQ. There are 14 residues in the CDR3. Time point indicated: late sampling 161 to 241 days after vaccination in three convalescent patients. Documented treatment: roughly ten-day PBMC culture with coronavirus spike peptide pools or control peptides (ViraFEST assay). With around 9.2 ug/ml peptide pools and approximately 9.6 IU/ml IL-2, PBMCs were cultured at approximately 2 million per well. Study results and limitations: The study sampled relatively few convalescent patients and omitted early post-infection timepoints.

The source is a human donor who had recovered from COVID-19. V usage is TRBV7-6 and J usage is TRBJ2-7; tentatively, D is TRBD1 (5 bases). The material was CD4+ T cells from blood, cultured in vitro, obtained about 7 months after SARS-CoV-2 vaccination. This CDR3 reads CASSLEGVGREQYF. CDR3 nucleotide sequence: TGTGCCAGCAGCTTAGAAGGGGTCGGACGCGAGCAGTACTTC.